The source of this TCR beta chain is a study of T cell repertoires in cytomegalovirus infection. TCRdb ran MiXCR on the reads and lists one entry per CDR3 protein. The sample holds approximately 990,000 distinct CDR3 sequences; roughly 30% are singletons and the top ten take about an eighth. Germline V gene lookup returns CDR1 SGHVS and CDR2 FQNEAQ. The CDR3 is 13 residues long. About this clonotype: Antigen unknown. The junction does not match germline at one end; this may be a read error.

Sequences were derived from cultured CD8+ T cells from PBMCs, sampled from culture after CMV antigen stimulation. The V call is TRBV7-8, the J call TRBJ1-1; no definite D call. This sequence originates from a human donor in good health (CMV status not recorded). Some clones in this sample may be carry-over from other donors' samples. The CDR3 reads CANSMGPRGEAFF. The CDR3 DNA is TGTGCCAACAGCATGGGCCCCCGGGGTGAAGCTTTCTTT.